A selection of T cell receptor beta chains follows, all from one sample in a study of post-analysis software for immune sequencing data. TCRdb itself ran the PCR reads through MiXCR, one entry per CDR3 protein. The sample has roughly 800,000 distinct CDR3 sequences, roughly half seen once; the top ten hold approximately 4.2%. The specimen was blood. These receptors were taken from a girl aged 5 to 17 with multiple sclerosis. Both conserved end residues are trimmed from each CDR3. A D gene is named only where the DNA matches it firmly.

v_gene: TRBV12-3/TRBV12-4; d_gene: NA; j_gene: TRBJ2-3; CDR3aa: ASSSGIAELTDTQY
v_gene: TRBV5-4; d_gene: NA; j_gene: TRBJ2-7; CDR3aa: ASSRIGGGTYEQY
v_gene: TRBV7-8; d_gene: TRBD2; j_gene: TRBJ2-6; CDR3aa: ASSSNILGGLAGETGANVLT
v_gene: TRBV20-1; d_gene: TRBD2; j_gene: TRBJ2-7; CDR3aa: SATMGLAGRSQY
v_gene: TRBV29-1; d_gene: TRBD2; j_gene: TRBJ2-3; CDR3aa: SAMTSGRGDTQY
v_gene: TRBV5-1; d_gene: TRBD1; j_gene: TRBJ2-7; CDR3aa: ASRGLTGQGREQY
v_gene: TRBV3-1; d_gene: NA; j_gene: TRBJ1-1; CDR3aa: ASSQALTGQAF
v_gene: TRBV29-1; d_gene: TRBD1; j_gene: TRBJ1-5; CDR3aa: SVQQQGGSPQH
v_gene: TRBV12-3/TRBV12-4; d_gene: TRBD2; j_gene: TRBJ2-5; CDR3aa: ASSRGLAGGRGETQY
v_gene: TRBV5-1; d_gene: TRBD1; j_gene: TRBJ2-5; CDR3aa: ASTPTGAEETQY
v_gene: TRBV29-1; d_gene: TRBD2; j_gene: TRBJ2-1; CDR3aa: SERRGGYNEQF
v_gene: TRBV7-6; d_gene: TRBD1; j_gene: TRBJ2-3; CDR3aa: ASSPRQGRDTQY
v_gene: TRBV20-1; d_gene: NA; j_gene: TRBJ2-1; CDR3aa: SASPLVGNQQF
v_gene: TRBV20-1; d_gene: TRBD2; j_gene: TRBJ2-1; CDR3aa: STLAPSYNEQF
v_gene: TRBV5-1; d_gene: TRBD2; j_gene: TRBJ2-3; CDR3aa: ASSLGIAGVSTDTQY
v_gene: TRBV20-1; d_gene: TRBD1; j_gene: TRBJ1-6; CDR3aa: SARGGQGRPLH
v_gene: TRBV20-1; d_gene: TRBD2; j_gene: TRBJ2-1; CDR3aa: SARDSWTRIVNEQF
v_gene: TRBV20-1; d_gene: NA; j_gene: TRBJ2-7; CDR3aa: SAKQEPYEQY
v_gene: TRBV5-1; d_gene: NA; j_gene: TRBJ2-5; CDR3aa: ASSPPTGRETQY
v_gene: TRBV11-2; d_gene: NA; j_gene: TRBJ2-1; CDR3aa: ASANPGGDEQF
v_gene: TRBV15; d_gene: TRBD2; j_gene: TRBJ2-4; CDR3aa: ATSRDFSGNGIQY
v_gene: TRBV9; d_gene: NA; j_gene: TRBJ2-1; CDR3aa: ASSVEYRFPNEQF
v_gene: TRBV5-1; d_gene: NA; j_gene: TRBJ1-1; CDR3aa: ASSLEGRPSTEAF
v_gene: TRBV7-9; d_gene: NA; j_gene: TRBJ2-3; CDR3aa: ASADNTDTQY
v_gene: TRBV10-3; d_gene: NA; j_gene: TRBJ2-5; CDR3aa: AISGAREDQETQY
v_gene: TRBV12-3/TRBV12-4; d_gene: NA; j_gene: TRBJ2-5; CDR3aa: ASSEAPETQY
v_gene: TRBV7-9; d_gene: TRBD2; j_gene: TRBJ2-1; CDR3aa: ASKGLAGGDNEQF
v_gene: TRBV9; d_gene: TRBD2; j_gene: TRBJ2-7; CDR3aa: ASSVGGTSSYEQY
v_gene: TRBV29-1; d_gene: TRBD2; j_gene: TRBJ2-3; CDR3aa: SVEQAGISTDTQY
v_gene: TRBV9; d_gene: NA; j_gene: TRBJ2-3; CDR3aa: ASSVERITDTQY
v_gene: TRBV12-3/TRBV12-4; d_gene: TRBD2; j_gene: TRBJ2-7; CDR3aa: ASSGLAEGSYEQY
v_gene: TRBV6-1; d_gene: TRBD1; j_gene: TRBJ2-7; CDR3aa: ASSEAPGQEEYEQY
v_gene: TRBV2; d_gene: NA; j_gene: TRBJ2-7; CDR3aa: ASQGGSYEQY
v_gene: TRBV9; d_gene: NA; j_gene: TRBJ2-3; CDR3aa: ASSVQRTSTDTQY